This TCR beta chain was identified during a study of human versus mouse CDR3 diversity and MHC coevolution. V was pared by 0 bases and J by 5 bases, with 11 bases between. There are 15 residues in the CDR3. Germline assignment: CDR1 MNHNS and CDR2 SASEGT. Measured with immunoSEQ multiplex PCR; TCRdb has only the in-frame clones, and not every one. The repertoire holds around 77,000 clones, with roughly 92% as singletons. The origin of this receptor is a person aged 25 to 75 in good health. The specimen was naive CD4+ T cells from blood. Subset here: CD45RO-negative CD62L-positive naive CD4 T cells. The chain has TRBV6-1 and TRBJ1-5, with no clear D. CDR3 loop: CASSEARLGDQPQHF. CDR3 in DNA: TGTGCCAGCAGTGAAGCGCGTTTGGGAGATCAGCCCCAGCATTTT.